This T cell receptor (beta chain) was identified during a study of shared clonotypes between healthy human individuals. The overall study: Donors had three CD4 naive, three CD4 memory, two CD8 naive and one CD8 memory plate apiece. Study-wide findings and caveats: Clonotypes which were not shared had lower generation probabilities than clonotypes that all four donors shared.

This was a deep-level run. Genomic DNA from each subset was divided evenly over several immunoSEQ plates. Some clones are missing from TCRdb's copy, which holds only in-frame ones; the method was immunoSEQ multiplex PCR. The table lists about 520,000 clones, 95% to 97% of them singletons, with about 0.06% in the top ten. Regarding this clone: The target antigen is unknown.

Sequencing was performed on naive CD4+ T cells sorted from blood. As to subset: CD45RA+ positively selected. The receptor was derived from a woman in her thirties in good health.

CDR3 region: CASSFLGSGSHNEQFF. In DNA, the CDR3 is TGTGCCAGCAGCTTTCTTGGTAGCGGGAGCCACAATGAGCAGTTCTTC. The rearrangement links TRBV7-9 to TRBJ2-1, with TRBD2 matching over 9 bases. Per the germline V gene, CDR1 is SEHNR and CDR2 is FQNEAQ (reference sequence). This CDR3 comprises 16 residues. Germline trimming cut 3 bases from V and 5 bases from J; bases unmatched to any gene: 8.